This T cell receptor (beta chain) emerged from a study of shared clonotypes between healthy human individuals. The V end was cut by 1 base, the J end by 3 bases, with 15 bases between. Germline V CDR1 and CDR2: GTSNPN, SVGIG (reference sequence). The CDR3 contains 15 residues. The protocol was immunoSEQ multiplex PCR, while the TCRdb copy is restricted to in-frame clones and leaves out a portion. The data hold over 1.5 million clones, with 95% to 99% observed a single time. The chain couples TRBV30 to TRBJ1-2; D not certain. Material: naive CD4+ T cells sorted from blood. Noted subset: CD45RA+ positively selected. The TCR originated in a man between 25 and 39 years old in good health. This chain's CDR3 is CAWSAGVDAYYGYTF. The CDR3 DNA follows: TGTGCCTGGAGTGCCGGGGTGGACGCCTACTATGGCTACACCTTC. Based on the CDR3 plus reference TRBV30 and TRBJ1-2, the full variable domain is SQTIHQWPATLVQPVGSPLSLECTVEGTSNPNLYWYRQAAGRGLQLLFYSVGIGQISSEVPQNLSASRPQDRQFILSSKKLLLSDSGFYLCAWSAGVDAYYGYTFGSGTRLTVV.